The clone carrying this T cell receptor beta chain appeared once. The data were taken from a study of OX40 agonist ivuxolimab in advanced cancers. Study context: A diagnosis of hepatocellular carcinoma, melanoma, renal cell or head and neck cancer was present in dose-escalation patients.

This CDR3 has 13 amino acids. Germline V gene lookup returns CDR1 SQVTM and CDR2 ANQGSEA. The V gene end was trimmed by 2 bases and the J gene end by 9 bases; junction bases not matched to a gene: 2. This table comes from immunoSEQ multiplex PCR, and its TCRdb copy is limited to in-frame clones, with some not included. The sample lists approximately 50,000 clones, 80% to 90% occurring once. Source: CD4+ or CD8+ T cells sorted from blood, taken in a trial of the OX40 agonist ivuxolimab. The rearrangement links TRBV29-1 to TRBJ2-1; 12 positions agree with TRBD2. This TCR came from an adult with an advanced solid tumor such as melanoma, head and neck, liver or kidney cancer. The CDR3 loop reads CSVETSGRSEQFF. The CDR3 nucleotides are TGCAGCGTTGAAACTAGCGGGAGGAGTGAGCAGTTCTTC.